The clone carrying this T cell receptor beta chain was observed a few times. What it recognizes is unknown. The data derive from a study of CD8 T cells in ankylosing spondylitis. MiXCR, run by TCRdb on the 5' RACE reads, gives a single entry per CDR3 protein. The sample yields around 250,000 distinct CDR3 sequences, roughly 18% seen once. This CDR3 is built from 16 residues. Germline V gene data show CDR1 as DFQATT and CDR2 as SNEGSKA (reference sequence). V shed 5 bases, J shed 3 bases, and the junction held 6 bases outside the gene matches. Study-level points and caveats: Ankylosing spondylitis blood appeared to carry a characteristic TCR beta motif of 7 or 8 highly homologous variants. Earlier literature documents some of the motif variants in reactive arthritis synovial fluid and blood.

The source material was blood, either unsorted or a sorted T cell fraction (not recorded which). The chain carries TRBV20-1 and TRBJ2-1; 14 positions match TRBD2. This TCR was recovered from a male donor with ankylosing spondylitis or in good health (not recorded which). In DNA, the CDR3 is TGCAGTGCTTCGGGACTAGCGGGAGCTTTCTACAATGAGCAGTTCTTC. This encodes CSASGLAGAFYNEQFF.